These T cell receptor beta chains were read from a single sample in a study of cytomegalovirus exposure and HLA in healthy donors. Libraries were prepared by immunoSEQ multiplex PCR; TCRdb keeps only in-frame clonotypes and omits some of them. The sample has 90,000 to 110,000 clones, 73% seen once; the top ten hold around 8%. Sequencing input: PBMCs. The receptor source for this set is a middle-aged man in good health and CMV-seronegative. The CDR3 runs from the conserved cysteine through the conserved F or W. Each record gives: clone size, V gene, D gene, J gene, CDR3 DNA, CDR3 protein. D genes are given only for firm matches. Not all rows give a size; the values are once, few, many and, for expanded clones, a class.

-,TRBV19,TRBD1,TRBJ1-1,TGTGCCAGTAGAAGGGACAGCTTAGAAGCTTTCTTT,CASRRDSLEAFF
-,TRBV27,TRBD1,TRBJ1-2,TGTGCCAGCAGTTTGTCGACAGGGATCTTCTATGGCTACACCTTC,CASSLSTGIFYGYTF
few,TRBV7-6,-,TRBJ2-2,TGTGCCAGCAGCGAGAGGGGGGGCCTTGGAGGGGAGCTGTTTTTT,CASSERGGLGGELFF
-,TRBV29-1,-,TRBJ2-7,TGCAGCGTTGAGCGACGGGGCAGGGAGGACGAGCAGTACTTC,CSVERRGREDEQYF
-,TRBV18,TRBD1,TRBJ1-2,TGTGCCAGCTCACCAGAGGACAGGCGTCTCTATGGCTACACCTTC,CASSPEDRRLYGYTF
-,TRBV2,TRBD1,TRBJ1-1,TGTGCCAGCAGAAGGGACAGGGGGAACACTGAAGCTTTCTTT,CASRRDRGNTEAFF
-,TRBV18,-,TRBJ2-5,TGTGCCAGCTCACCACCCTCCGGTTGGGAGACCCAGTACTTC,CASSPPSGWETQYF
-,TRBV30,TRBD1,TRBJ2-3,TGTGCCTGCCACCGGGACAGACCCTCAGATACGCAGTATTTT,CACHRDRPSDTQYF
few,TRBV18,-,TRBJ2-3,TGTGCCAGCTCACTCGAGGGTCGAAGGACAGATACGCAGTATTTT,CASSLEGRRTDTQYF
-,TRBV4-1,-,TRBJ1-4,TGCGCCAGCAGCCAAACTAGAGTTCGCGGGGCAACTAATGAAAAACTGTTTTTT,CASSQTRVRGATNEKLFF
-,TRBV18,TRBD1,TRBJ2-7,TGTGCCAGCTCACCACTCACAGGGGACCTATCCGAGCAGTACTTC,CASSPLTGDLSEQYF
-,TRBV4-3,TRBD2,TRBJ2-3,TGCGCCAGCGGGTCCGGTCGCGGGGGGGTCTGTGTTACGCAGTATTTT,CASGSGRGGVCVTQYF
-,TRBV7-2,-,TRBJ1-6,TGTGCCAGCAGCCGACAGGCCCCGGGTTCACCCCTCCACTTT,CASSRQAPGSPLHF
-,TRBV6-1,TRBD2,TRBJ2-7,TGTGCCAGCAGTGGGGGGGGCTACGAGCAGTACTTC,CASSGGGYEQYF
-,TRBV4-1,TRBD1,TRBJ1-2,TGCGTCAGCAGCCAAAGACTCCCCAACAGGGGGCCGTTTGATGGCTACACCTTC,CVSSQRLPNRGPFDGYTF
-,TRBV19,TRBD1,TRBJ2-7,TGTGCCACCGCCCCAGGACAGGAAACATCATACGAGCAGTACTTC,CATAPGQETSYEQYF
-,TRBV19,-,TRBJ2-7,TGTGCCAGTAGTATACGTACTACAGGGAGTACCTACGAGCAGTACTTC,CASSIRTTGSTYEQYF
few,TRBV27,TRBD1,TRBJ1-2,TGTGCCAGCAGTGACAGGGCCTCGGGGGGCTACACCTTC,CASSDRASGGYTF
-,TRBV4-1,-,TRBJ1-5,TGCGCCAGCAGCCAAGAACCAGGGGCAGGTCAGCCCCAGCATTTT,CASSQEPGAGQPQHF
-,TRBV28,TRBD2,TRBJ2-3,TGTGCCAGCAGATCCGGGACTAGCGCCTATCCTAGCACAGATACGCAGTATTTT,CASRSGTSAYPSTDTQYF
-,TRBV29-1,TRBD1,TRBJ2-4,TGCAGCGCAAGACAGGGACCGGCCAAAAACATTCAGTACTTC,CSARQGPAKNIQYF
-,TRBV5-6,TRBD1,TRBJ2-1,TGTGCCAGCAGCCCGGGACAGGGGTGGCGGGGGAGCTCCTACAATGAGCAGTTCTTC,CASSPGQGWRGSSYNEQFF
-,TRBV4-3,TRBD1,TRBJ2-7,TGCGCCAGCAGCCAAGTTGTCAGGGGGTACGAGCAGTACTTC,CASSQVVRGYEQYF
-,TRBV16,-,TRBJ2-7,TGTGCCAGCAGCCAATCCGAACAGGCACGTACCGAGCAGTACTTC,CASSQSEQARTEQYF
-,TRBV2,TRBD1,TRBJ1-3,TGTGCCAGCAGCGTTGGACAGGGGTCTGGAAACACCATATATTTT,CASSVGQGSGNTIYF
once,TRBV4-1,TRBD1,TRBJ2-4,TGCGCCAGCAGCCAAGACGCGACAGGGGTTCTAGCCAAAAACATTCAGTACTTC,CASSQDATGVLAKNIQYF
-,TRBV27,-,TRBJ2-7,TGTGCCAGCAGTCTGGCGGGGTCGGGAGAGCAGTACTTC,CASSLAGSGEQYF
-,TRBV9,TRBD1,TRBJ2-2,TGTGCCGCAGGGACAGAGTCCTCGGGGGAGCTGTTTTTT,CAAGTESSGELFF
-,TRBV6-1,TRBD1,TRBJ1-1,TGTGCCAGCCCCCAGGACAGGGGTACTGAAGCTTTCTTT,CASPQDRGTEAFF
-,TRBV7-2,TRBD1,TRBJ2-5,TGTGCCAGCAGCCCCCAGGGGGCCGAGACCCAGTACTTC,CASSPQGAETQYF
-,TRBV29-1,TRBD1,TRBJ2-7,TGCAGCGTTGAACCGGACAGGGGGTACGAGCAGTACTTC,CSVEPDRGYEQYF
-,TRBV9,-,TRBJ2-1,TGTGCCAGCAGCCCCGGCGGTAGCCGTGAGCAGTTCTTC,CASSPGGSREQFF
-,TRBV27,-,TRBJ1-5,TGTGCCAGCAGTTCCGAGGGACTGAATAGCAATCAGCCCCAGCATTTT,CASSSEGLNSNQPQHF
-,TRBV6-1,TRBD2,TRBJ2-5,TGTGCCAGCAGTGAAGAACTAGCGGGGGTGCTGGAGACCCAGTACTTC,CASSEELAGVLETQYF
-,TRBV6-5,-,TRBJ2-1,TGTGCCAGCAGTTATACAGGGGAGGACCCACACAATGAGCAGTTCTTC,CASSYTGEDPHNEQFF
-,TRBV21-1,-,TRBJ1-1,TGTGCCAGCAGCCCGTCAGGAGGGAGGACTGAAGCTTTCTTT,CASSPSGGRTEAFF
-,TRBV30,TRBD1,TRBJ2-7,TGTGCCTGCAACCGGGACAGCTCCTACGAGCAGTACTTC,CACNRDSSYEQYF
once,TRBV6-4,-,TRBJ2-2,TGTGCCAGCAGTGACTCGCCCAGGGCCCCCGGGGAGCTGTTTTTT,CASSDSPRAPGELFF
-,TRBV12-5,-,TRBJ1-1,TGTGCTAGTGGTTTGGTAGGGGTAGCTTTCTTT,CASGLVGVAFF
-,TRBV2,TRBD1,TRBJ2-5,TGTGCCAGAAACGGACAGGGAGCGGTGGAGACCCAGTACTTC,CARNGQGAVETQYF
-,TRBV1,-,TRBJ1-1,TGCACCAGCAGCCAAGATCGGGGGTTGGGACCGGAAGCTTTCTTT,CTSSQDRGLGPEAFF
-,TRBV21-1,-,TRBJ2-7,TGTGCCAGCAGCGGCCGCCGGGACAGATTCTACGAGCAGTACTTC,CASSGRRDRFYEQYF
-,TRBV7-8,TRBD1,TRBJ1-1,TGTGCCAGCAGCTTAGTATTAGGCTGGGACAGGGGGATCTCTGAAGCTTTCTTT,CASSLVLGWDRGISEAFF
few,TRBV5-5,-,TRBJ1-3,TGTGCCAGCAGCTTGCGGGACTTATTTGGGGTTAGCTCTGGAAACACCATATATTTT,CASSLRDLFGVSSGNTIYF
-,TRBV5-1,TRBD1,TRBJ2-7,TGCGCCAGCAGCTTGGAGGGGACAGGGATCTTCTCCTACGAGCAGTACTTC,CASSLEGTGIFSYEQYF
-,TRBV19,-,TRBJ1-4,TGTGCCAGTAGTATAAGGGGGGGCGCCGGTGAAAAACTGTTTTTT,CASSIRGGAGEKLFF
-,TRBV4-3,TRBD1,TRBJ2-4,TGCGCCAGCAGCCAAGTGGGGACAGGGGGAGCCAAAAACATTCAGTACTTC,CASSQVGTGGAKNIQYF
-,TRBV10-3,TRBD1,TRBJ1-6,TGTGCCATCAGTGAGTGTGAAGGGGGCTGTTCACCCCTCCACTTT,CAISECEGGCSPLHF
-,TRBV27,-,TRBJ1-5,TGTGCCAGCAGTTTTCGGGATCAGCCCCAGCATTTT,CASSFRDQPQHF
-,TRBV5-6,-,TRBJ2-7,TGTGCCAGCAGCTTGGGACAGGTTTCCTACGAGCAGTACTTC,CASSLGQVSYEQYF